This TCR beta chain was sequenced during a study of T cell responses to AZD1222 COVID-19 vaccine. General study results and limits: Breadth and depth of Spike-specific TCRs rose after two AZD1222 doses. Regions 160-218 and 743-854 dominated among vaccine-associated CD4 TCRs spanning spike. Unmutated variant regions are reportedly targeted by nearly half of spike-specific TCRs.

As concerns this clone: Antigen specificity is unknown.

Libraries were prepared by immunoSEQ multiplex PCR; TCRdb keeps only in-frame clonotypes and omits some of them. The table shows 80,000 to 100,000 clones, with 75% to 95% occurring only once. Samples with a second dose at about 4 or about 12 weeks were pooled together. This TCR was recovered from an adult who received the AZD1222 COVID-19 vaccine. Source: peripheral blood, taken 28 days after the second AZD1222 dose.

In DNA form, the CDR3 reads TGTGCCACTGAACCTATCTACGAGCAGTACTTC. It codes for CATEPIYEQYF. The chain uses TRBV12-1 and TRBJ2-7; the table assigns TRBD2, which was not confirmed against the DNA. TRBV12-1 is designated a pseudogene. This CDR3 has 11 residues.